This TCR beta chain originates from a study of beta chain features in type 1 diabetes. Study-level results: When Type 1 diabetes patients were examined, their TCRB CDR3s proved moderately but significantly shorter in all four CD4+ subsets.

Regarding this clone: What it recognizes is unknown.

Expressed TCRB transcripts were sequenced because the entire RNA isolate underwent reverse transcription. The repertoire was sequenced with immunoSEQ multiplex PCR; TCRdb's copy has only in-frame clones and lacks some. The profile covers 60,000 to 75,000 clones, with more than 45% appearing a single time and roughly 0.7% taken by the ten largest. This CDR3 is 14 amino acids long. With 1 base clipped from V and 5 bases from J, the junction kept 4 bases outside the gene matches. Per germline, CDR1 SGHDN and CDR2 FVKESK. Staining for CD45RO/CCR7/CD25/CD127/CD95/CD27 allowed sorting of CD4+ naive, central memory, regulatory and stem cell-like memory cells.

The chain has TRBV14 and TRBJ2-5; 7 bases match TRBD1. The sequence came from a young man with type 1 diabetes. Sequencing was performed on central memory CD4+ T cells from blood. CDR3 nucleotide sequence: TGTGCCAGCAGCCAAGGTGCCAGGGGGGAGACCCAGTACTTC. This gives the protein CASSQGARGETQYF.